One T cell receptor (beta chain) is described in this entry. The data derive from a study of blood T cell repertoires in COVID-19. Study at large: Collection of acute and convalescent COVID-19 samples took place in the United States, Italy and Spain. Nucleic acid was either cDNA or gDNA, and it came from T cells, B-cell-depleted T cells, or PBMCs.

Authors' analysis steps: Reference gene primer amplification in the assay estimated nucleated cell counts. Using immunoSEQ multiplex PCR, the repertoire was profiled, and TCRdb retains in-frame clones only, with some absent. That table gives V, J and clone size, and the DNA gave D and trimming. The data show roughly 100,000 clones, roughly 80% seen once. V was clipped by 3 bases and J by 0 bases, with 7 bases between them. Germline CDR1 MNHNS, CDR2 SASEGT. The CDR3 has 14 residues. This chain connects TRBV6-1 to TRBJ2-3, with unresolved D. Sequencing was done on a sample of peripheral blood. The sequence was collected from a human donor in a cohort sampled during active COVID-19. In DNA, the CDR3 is TGTGCCAGCAGTGAGGTCAGGAGCACAGATACGCAGTATTTT. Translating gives CASSEVRSTDTQYF.